Following are 24 T cell receptor beta chains from one sample sequenced in a study of cytomegalovirus exposure and HLA in healthy donors. 60 Vbeta and 13 Jbeta primers were used in PCR. Clones were sequenced by immunoSEQ multiplex PCR, and TCRdb holds only the in-frame ones, with some missing. The sample lists around 72,000 clones, 65% to 70% occurring once. The sample taken for sequencing was PBMCs. Every receptor here comes from a man aged 35 to 55 in good health and CMV-seropositive.

V is TRBV4-3 and J is TRBJ2-3; D possibly corresponds to TRBD2 (7 bases). Germline V gene data show CDR1 as LGHNA and CDR2 as YSLEER. This CDR3 has 21 residues. Between the trimmed V and J ends, which lost 2 bases and 2 bases, there was a span of 29 bases. The CDR3 coding sequence is TGCGCCAGCAGCCAAAAAGGTAAGGACAGAAAGCTAGCGGCACTCACAGATACGCAGTATTTT. It is translated as CASSQKGKDRKLAALTDTQYF.

The chain combines TRBV7-2 with TRBJ1-2, with D uncertain. Trimming removed 1 base from V and 5 bases from J, with 8 bases in between. The CDR3 runs 13 residues. The germline V gene encodes CDR1 SGHTA and CDR2 FQGNSA. Here the CDR3 reads CASSLVGGYGYTF. The CDR3 region has the DNA TGTGCCAGCAGCTTAGTTGGAGGTTATGGCTACACCTTC.

The chain's CDR3 is CASTLTPVTGELFF. As DNA, the CDR3 is TGTGCCAGCACCCTAACCCCTGTCACCGGGGAGCTGTTTTTT. The rearrangement links TRBV6-6 to TRBJ2-2; D unclear. This CDR3 spans 14 amino acids. CDR1 is MNHNY and CDR2 is SVGAGI in the germline V gene (reference sequence). With 7 bases removed from V and 4 bases from J, the gap between germline ends came to 13 bases.

V is TRBV19 and J is TRBJ1-1, with a tentative D call TRBD1 (5 bases). There are 13 residues in the CDR3. The germline gives CDR1 LNHDA, CDR2 SQIVND (reference sequence). Trimming left V 10 bases short and J 5 bases short, with 17 bases between. In DNA form, the CDR3 reads TGTGCCATCAGCGATGGGGCCTCAACTGAAGCTTTCTTT. Protein sequence: CAISDGASTEAFF.

The chain carries TRBV5-1 and TRBJ2-5; D perhaps matches TRBD1 (5 bases). Near its end, the DNA agrees better with TRBJ2-7, so the J call may be wrong. Germline CDR1 and CDR2: SGHRS and YFSETQ. CDR3 length equals 15 residues. This CDR3 is CASSTGDSRSYEQYF. The CDR3 DNA sequence: TGCGCCAGCAGCACCGGAGACAGCCGCTCCTACGAGCAGTACTTC.

The chain joins TRBV5-4 to TRBJ2-3, with 9 bases identical to TRBD2. V was pared by 0 bases and J by 4 bases, with 3 bases of the junction left unmatched. The CDR3 covers 15 residues. CDR1 SGHNT and CDR2 YYREEE come from the germline V gene (reference sequence). The CDR3 bases are TGTGCCAGCAGCTTGGTTCTAGCGGGGTCAGATACGCAGTATTTT. Translated: CASSLVLAGSDTQYF. Variable domain in full (rest from reference TRBV5-4 and TRBJ2-3): ETGVTQSPTHLIKTRGQQVTLRCSSQSGHNTVSWYQQALGQGPQFIFQYYREEENGRGNFPPRFSGLQFPNYSSELNVNALELDDSALYLCASSLVLAGSDTQYFGPGTRLTVL.

This clone has only a few counts. The CDR3 region has the DNA TGTGCCAGCAGCCTACGACAGGGGTTAACAGATACGCAGTATTTT. It codes for CASSLRQGLTDTQYF. V is TRBV7-9 and J is TRBJ2-3; 8 positions agree with TRBD1. Germline CDR1 and CDR2: SEHNR and FQNEAQ (reference sequence). The V gene end was trimmed by 5 bases and the J gene end by 3 bases; junction bases not matched to a gene: 7. This CDR3 has 15 amino acids.

The chain joins TRBV28 to TRBJ1-1; a possible D gene is TRBD1 (6 bases). The germline V gene has CDR1 MDHEN and CDR2 SYDVKM. CDR3 size: 15 residues. Deletions cut 6 bases from V and 2 bases from J, with 16 bases between. CDR3 region: CASSFLQGKNTEAFF. In DNA form, the CDR3 reads TGTGCCAGCAGCTTCCTACAGGGTAAAAACACTGAAGCTTTCTTT.

The sample holds a few counts of this clone. J is TRBJ1-4 and V is TRBV2; TRBD1 matches at 7 bases. The CDR3 totals 14 residues. V was clipped by 4 bases and J by 5 bases; unmatched bases: 4. Germline V gene sequence: CDR1 SNHLY, CDR2 FYNNEI. The CDR3 DNA reads as TGTGCCAGCAGTGCTCGGACAGGAAATGAAAAACTGTTTTTT. This codes for CASSARTGNEKLFF. Full variable domain (remainder filled in from reference TRBV2 and TRBJ1-4): EPEVTQTPSHQVTQMGQEVILRCVPISNHLYFYWYRQILGQKVEFLVSFYNNEISEKSEIFDDQFSVERPDGSNFTLKIRSTKLEDSAMYFCASSARTGNEKLFFGSGTQLSVL.

The V and J genes are TRBV5-1 and TRBJ2-3; TRBD2 might be the D (6 bases). Per the germline V gene, CDR1 is SGHRS and CDR2 is YFSETQ. Trimming took 4 bases from V and 0 from J, leaving 18 bases between them. This CDR3 is 17 amino acids long. CDR3 DNA: TGCGCCAGCAGCCCATCGGGGTTCGGGGGAAGCACAGATACGCAGTATTTT. It encodes CASSPSGFGGSTDTQYF.

The chain is built from TRBV4-1 and TRBJ2-2; the match to TRBD2 covers 9 bases. V trimming: 3 bases; J trimming: 8 bases; junction bases outside the gene matches: 10. The CDR3 consists of 16 residues. Germline V gene data show CDR1 as MGHRA and CDR2 as YSYEKL. CDR3 protein: CASSHPLGTSSGELFF. Here the CDR3 DNA reads TGCGCCAGCAGCCACCCCTTAGGGACTAGCTCTGGGGAGCTGTTTTTT.

The chain links TRBV7-3 to TRBJ2-3; D is perhaps TRBD2 (6 bases). CDR3 length: 15 residues. V lost 5 bases to trimming and J lost 1 base, with 13 bases between them. CDR1 and CDR2 from the germline V gene are SGHTA and FQGTGA. The CDR3 bases are TGTGCCAGCAGCCTCGGCCCGGGGGGCACAGATACGCAGTATTTT. Translating it yields CASSLGPGGTDTQYF.

In DNA, the CDR3 is TGTGCCAGCAGCTTAAGCGGTAGCTCCTACAATGAGCAGTTCTTC. It yields the protein CASSLSGSSYNEQFF. V gene TRBV11-1 combines with J gene TRBJ2-1, with a possible D match to TRBD2 (5 bases). From germline, CDR1 is SGHAT and CDR2 FQDESV (reference sequence). The CDR3 consists of 15 residues. With 2 bases removed from V and 0 bases from J, the gap between germline ends came to 8 bases.

This clone was seen more than once but under ten times. The chain uses TRBV30 and TRBJ2-2; 7 bases fit TRBD1. J gave up 5 bases and V 1 base, and 4 bases lay outside the gene matches. This CDR3 is 14 amino acids long. The germline CDR1 and CDR2 sequences are GTSNPN and SVGIG (reference sequence). CDR3 amino acids: CAWSGQGFTGELFF. The DNA for the CDR3 is TGTGCCTGGAGTGGACAGGGATTTACCGGGGAGCTGTTTTTT.

The rearrangement links TRBV6-5 to TRBJ2-5; 7 positions match TRBD1. V trimming: 7 bases; J trimming: 4 bases; junction bases outside the gene matches: 6. Germline CDR1 is MNHEY and CDR2 is SVGAGI. This CDR3 is 13 amino acids long. The CDR3 DNA sequence: TGTGCCAGCATCGACAGGGCATCAGAGACCCAGTACTTC. It specifies CASIDRASETQYF.

The V gene is TRBV9, the J gene TRBJ2-2; TRBD1 aligns across 8 bases. The length of the CDR3 is 15 residues. In germline, CDR1 is SGDLS, CDR2 YYNGEE. The junction had 6 bases not matched to a gene; V was cut back by 2 bases and J by 6 bases. In DNA form, the CDR3 reads TGTGCCAGCAGCGTGGGACAGGTCGTCTCCGGGGAGCTGTTTTTT. Encoded protein: CASSVGQVVSGELFF.

The rearrangement uses TRBV9 and TRBJ1-1; D is unclear. This CDR3 is built from 15 residues. Germline-derived CDR1 and CDR2 are SGDLS and YYNGEE. With 0 bases removed from V and 1 base from J, the gap between germline ends came to 10 bases. The CDR3 spells CASSVGAGGNTEAFF. The CDR3 DNA reads TGTGCCAGCAGCGTAGGCGCGGGAGGGAACACTGAAGCTTTCTTT.

The genes are TRBV11-3 and TRBJ2-2; TRBD1 might be the D (6 bases). Trimming cost V 3 bases and J 6 bases, with 11 bases left between them. Germline V gives CDR1 SGHNT, CDR2 YENEEA. The CDR3 sequence is 14 residues long. In DNA form, the CDR3 reads TGTGCCAGCAGCTTCGTCAGGGGTTCCGGGGAGCTGTTTTTT. It codes for CASSFVRGSGELFF.

V usage is TRBV27 and J usage is TRBJ2-7; perhaps TRBD1 as D (6 bases). Trimming stripped 6 bases from V and 4 bases from J, with 13 bases between. The CDR3 is 13 amino acids. CDR1 and CDR2 from the germline V gene are MNHEY and SMNVEV (reference sequence). The CDR3 is CASRPTGVYEQYF. CDR3 in DNA: TGTGCCAGCAGACCGACAGGCGTATACGAGCAGTACTTC.

The V call is TRBV11-2, the J call TRBJ2-2; D may be TRBD2 (5 bases). V was shortened by 6 bases and J by 0 bases, with 17 bases between the two germline ends. The germline CDR1 and CDR2 sequences are SGHAT and FQNNGV. This CDR3 comprises 17 residues. The CDR3 DNA is TGTGCCAGCAGACTAGAAGTCCAGTACTCGAACACCGGGGAGCTGTTTTTT. It specifies CASRLEVQYSNTGELFF.

The rearrangement links TRBV10-3 to TRBJ2-3; tentative D call: TRBD2 (6 bases). The CDR3 totals 13 residues. The germline gives CDR1 ENHRY, CDR2 SYGVKD. Between the trimmed V and J ends, which lost 4 bases and 1 base, there was a span of 6 bases. The CDR3: CAISAGGTDTQYF. CDR3 DNA: TGTGCCATCAGTGCGGGGGGCACAGATACGCAGTATTTT.

This clone came up a few times. The V call is TRBV5-4, the J call TRBJ2-5, with TRBD2 as a possible D gene (7 bases). V was shortened by 4 bases and J by 1 base, with 14 bases between the two germline ends. The CDR3 loop spans 15 amino acids. Germline CDR1 and CDR2: SGHNT and YYREEE (reference sequence). CDR3 residues: CASSDKRGAQETQYF. The DNA for the CDR3 is TGTGCCAGCAGCGATAAACGGGGGGCCCAAGAGACCCAGTACTTC.

The V and J genes are TRBV25-1 and TRBJ1-3; no firm D call. V dropped 0 bases and J dropped 0 bases, with 15 bases sitting between them. Germline CDR1 MGHDK, CDR2 SYGVNS. The CDR3 is made up of 18 amino acids. Here the CDR3 reads CASSEYFSTGSSGNTIYF. In DNA, the CDR3 is TGTGCCAGCAGTGAATATTTTTCGACCGGGTCCTCTGGAAACACCATATATTTT.

The chain is built from TRBV7-2 and TRBJ2-1, with 13 bases lining up with TRBD2. CDR3 length: 14 amino acids. The junction had 9 bases not matched to a gene; V was cut back by 5 bases and J by 14 bases. From germline, CDR1 is SGHTA and CDR2 FQGNSA. CDR3 protein: CASSTRTSGGNEFF. Written as DNA, the CDR3 is TGTGCCAGCAGCACTCGGACTAGCGGGGGTAACGAGTTCTTC. The whole variable domain, remainder taken from reference TRBV7-2 and TRBJ2-1, is GAGVSQSPSNKVTEKGKDVELRCDPISGHTALYWYRQSLGQGLEFLIYFQGNSAPDKSGLPSDRFSAERTGGSVSTLTIQRTQQEDSAVYLCASSTRTSGGNEFFGPGTRLTVL.